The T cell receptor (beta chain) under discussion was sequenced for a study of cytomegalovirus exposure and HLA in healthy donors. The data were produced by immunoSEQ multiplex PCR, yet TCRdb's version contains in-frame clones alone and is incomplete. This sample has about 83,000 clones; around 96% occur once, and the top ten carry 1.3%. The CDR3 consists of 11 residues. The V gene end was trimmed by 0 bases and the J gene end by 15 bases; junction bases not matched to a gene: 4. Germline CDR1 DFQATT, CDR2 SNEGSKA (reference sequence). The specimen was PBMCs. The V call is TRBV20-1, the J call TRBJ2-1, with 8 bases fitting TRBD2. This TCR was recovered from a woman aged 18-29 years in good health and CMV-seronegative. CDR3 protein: CSARDWAGGFF. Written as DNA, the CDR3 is TGCAGTGCTAGAGATTGGGCGGGAGGGTTCTTC.